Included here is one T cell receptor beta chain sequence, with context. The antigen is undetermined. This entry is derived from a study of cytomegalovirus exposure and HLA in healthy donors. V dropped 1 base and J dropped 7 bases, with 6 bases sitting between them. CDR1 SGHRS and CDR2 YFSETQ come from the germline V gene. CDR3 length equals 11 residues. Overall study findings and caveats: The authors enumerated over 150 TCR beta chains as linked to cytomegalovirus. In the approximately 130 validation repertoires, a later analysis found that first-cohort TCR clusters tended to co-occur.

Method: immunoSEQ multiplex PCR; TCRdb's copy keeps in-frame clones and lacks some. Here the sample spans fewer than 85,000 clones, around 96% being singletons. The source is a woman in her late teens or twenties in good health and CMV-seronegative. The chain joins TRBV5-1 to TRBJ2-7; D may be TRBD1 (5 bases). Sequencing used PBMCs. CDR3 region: CASSLRGEQYF. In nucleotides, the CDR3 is TGCGCCAGCAGCTTGAGGGGAGAGCAGTACTTC. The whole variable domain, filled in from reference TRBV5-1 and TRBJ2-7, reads KAGVTQTPRYLIKTRGQQVTLSCSPISGHRSVSWYQQTPGQGLQFLFEYFSETQRNKGNFPGRFSGRQFSNSRSEMNVSTLELGDSALYLCASSLRGEQYFGPGTRLTVT.